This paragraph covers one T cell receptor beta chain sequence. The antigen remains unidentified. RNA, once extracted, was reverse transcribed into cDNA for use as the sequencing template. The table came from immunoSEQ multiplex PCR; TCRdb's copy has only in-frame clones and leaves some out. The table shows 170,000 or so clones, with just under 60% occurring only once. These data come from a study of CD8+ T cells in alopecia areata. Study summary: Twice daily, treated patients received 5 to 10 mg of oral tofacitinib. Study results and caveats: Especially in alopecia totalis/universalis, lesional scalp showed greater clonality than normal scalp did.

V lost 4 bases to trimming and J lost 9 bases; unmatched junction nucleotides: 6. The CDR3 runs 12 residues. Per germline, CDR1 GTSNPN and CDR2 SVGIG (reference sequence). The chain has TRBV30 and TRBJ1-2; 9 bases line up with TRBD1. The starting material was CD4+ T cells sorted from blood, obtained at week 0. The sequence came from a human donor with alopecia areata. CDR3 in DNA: TGTGCCTGGACCCCGGGACAGGGTCGCTACACCTTC. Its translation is CAWTPGQGRYTF. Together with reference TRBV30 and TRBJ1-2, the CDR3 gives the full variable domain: SQTIHQWPATLVQPVGSPLSLECTVEGTSNPNLYWYRQAAGRGLQLLFYSVGIGQISSEVPQNLSASRPQDRQFILSSKKLLLSDSGFYLCAWTPGQGRYTFGSGTRLTVV.